A selection of T cell receptor beta chains follows, all from one sample in a study of T-cell memory formation after mild COVID-19. TCRdb reanalysed the 5' RACE reads using MiXCR and keeps one entry per CDR3 protein. The data contain more than 350,000 distinct CDR3 sequences, more than 20% of them singletons. The specimen was PBMCs or a T cell subset sorted from them (not recorded which). The origin of the receptors is an adult woman who had mild COVID-19 (a few samples of this study predate the infection). Cell type and time point are not known. Each CDR3 is given with its conserved first and last residue. The D gene is left open where the match is weak. Part of the rows lack a size; the others show once, few, many or a class for expanded clones.

-	TRBJ1-2	TRBV18	TRBD1	TGTGCCAGCTCTCGACCCGGGACAGTTGGCTACACCTTC	CASSRPGTVGYTF
once	TRBJ2-3	TRBV21-1	-	TGTGCCAGCAGCCCAGTCTTCCGGACTAAGAACACAGATACGCAGTATTTT	CASSPVFRTKNTDTQYF
-	TRBJ1-1	TRBV12-3/TRBV12-4	-	TGTGCCAGCAGTTTGGGGGAGGGTTACACTGAAGCTTTCTTT	CASSLGEGYTEAFF
-	TRBJ1-5	TRBV2	-	TGTGCCAGCAGTTTGACAGAGGTCAATCAGCCCCAGCATTTT	CASSLTEVNQPQHF
-	TRBJ2-1	TRBV25-1	-	TGTGCCAGCAGTGCCCTCAGACAGGTCGACAATGAGCAGTTCTTC	CASSALRQVDNEQFF
-	TRBJ1-6	TRBV6-1	-	TGTGCCAGCAGTGAACTGCCAAATTCACCCCTCCACTTT	CASSELPNSPLHF
-	TRBJ2-7	TRBV29-1	-	TGCAGCGTTCTTGACGGATTTGAGCAGTACTTC	CSVLDGFEQYF
few	TRBJ2-5	TRBV9	-	TGTGCCAGCAGCCCGGAGGACAGCCAAGAGACCCAGTACTTC	CASSPEDSQETQYF
-	TRBJ2-3	TRBV7-6	TRBD2	TGTGCCAGCAGCTTAAACGTTCCTAGCGGGAGGGTGGATACGCAGTATTTT	CASSLNVPSGRVDTQYF
-	TRBJ2-1	TRBV5-1	TRBD1	TGCGCCAGCAGCTTTGGGGACAGGGAAAACAATGAGCAGTTCTTC	CASSFGDRENNEQFF
-	TRBJ2-6	TRBV4-1	TRBD1	TGCGCCAGCAGCCAAGATCCTTCTAACAGGGGACGACCTACAAACTCTGGGGCCAACGTCCTGACTTTC	CASSQDPSNRGRPTNSGANVLTF
few	TRBJ2-1	TRBV24-1	-	TGTGCCACCAGTGTCAGTCAGCCTATATCCTACAATGAGCAGTTCTTC	CATSVSQPISYNEQFF
few	TRBJ1-1	TRBV5-1	TRBD1	TGCGCCAGCAGCAGGGGACAGAATAACATGAACACTGAAGCTTTCTTT	CASSRGQNNMNTEAFF
-	TRBJ1-1	TRBV6-5	-	TGTGCCAGCAGTTCTGGAAGCGTCCGGTTAAGTGAAGCTTTCTTT	CASSSGSVRLSEAFF
few	TRBJ2-3	TRBV4-1	-	TGCGCCAGCAGCCAAGCGGAGAGTGGCACAGATACGCAGTATTTT	CASSQAESGTDTQYF
-	TRBJ2-7	TRBV7-6	TRBD1	TGTGCCAGCAGCCACACGCAGACAGGGGCCTACTCGGAGCAGTACTTC	CASSHTQTGAYSEQYF
few	TRBJ1-5	TRBV7-3	-	TGTGCCAGCAGCACCACGCTGGGACGGATGAATCAGCCCCAGCATTTT	CASSTTLGRMNQPQHF
-	TRBJ1-2	TRBV29-1	-	TGCAGCGTTGAAGAAAACCCCTATGGCTACACCTTC	CSVEENPYGYTF
-	TRBJ2-1	TRBV12-3/TRBV12-4	TRBD2	TGTGCCAGCAGTTTCACTAGCGGGGACAGGCAGTTCTTC	CASSFTSGDRQFF
-	TRBJ1-4	TRBV12-3/TRBV12-4	TRBD1	TGTGCCAGCAGTACATGGGAAGACAGGGATTATGAAAAACTGTTTTTT	CASSTWEDRDYEKLFF
-	TRBJ2-7	TRBV6-2/TRBV6-3	TRBD2	TGTGCCAGCAACAAAGCGGGAGGGCCCGCCTACGAGCAGTACTTC	CASNKAGGPAYEQYF
few	TRBJ2-1	TRBV11-3	TRBD2	TGTGCCAGCAGCCCCGGACTAGCGGGACAGTCGAAGTTCTTC	CASSPGLAGQSKFF
many	TRBJ2-3	TRBV5-1	-	TGCGCCAGCAGCTTGCACAGCACAGATACGCAGTATTTT	CASSLHSTDTQYF